The text below deals with one TCR beta chain. The CDR3 totals 15 residues. The V gene's germline CDR1 is MNHEY and CDR2 SVGAGI. V lost 0 bases, J lost 9 bases, and 15 bases lay in between. The data derive from a study of blood T cell repertoires in COVID-19. Sequencing was performed with immunoSEQ multiplex PCR; in TCRdb, only in-frame clones are kept and a portion is missing. The sample yields 100,000 to 120,000 clones, 80% to 85% seen once. Sequencing was performed on peripheral blood. V is TRBV6-5 and J is TRBJ2-4; D unresolved. The sequence derives from a woman over 75 with acute or convalescent COVID-19. The CDR3 coding sequence is TGTGCCAGCAGTTACTCGCTAGTGAATGTTGGCATTCAGTACTTC. It specifies CASSYSLVNVGIQYF.